Described below is a single T cell receptor beta chain sequence and its context. The data derive from a study of early T cells in non-severe SARS-CoV-2 infection. About the study: Bulk RNA from unsorted whole blood was sequenced; chains were unpaired.

Germline V gene sequence: CDR1 LGHNA, CDR2 YSLEER. Trimming removed 3 bases from V and 6 bases from J, with 8 bases in between. The CDR3 is 12 residues long. Individual cDNA molecules each received unique molecular identifiers attached to them. TCRdb analysed the 5' RACE reads with MiXCR anew, one entry per CDR3 protein. Of about 63,000 distinct CDR3 sequences listed, approximately 12% are singletons. The sequenced sample consisted of whole blood. This sequence joins TRBV4-3 and TRBJ1-1; D possibly corresponds to TRBD1 (5 bases). This clonotype was sampled from an adult who was a healthcare worker with PCR-confirmed SARS-CoV-2 infection or an uninfected control (not recorded which). CDR3 in amino acids: CASSHGAAEAFF. CDR3 nucleotide sequence: TGCGCCAGCAGCCACGGGGCGGCTGAAGCTTTCTTT.